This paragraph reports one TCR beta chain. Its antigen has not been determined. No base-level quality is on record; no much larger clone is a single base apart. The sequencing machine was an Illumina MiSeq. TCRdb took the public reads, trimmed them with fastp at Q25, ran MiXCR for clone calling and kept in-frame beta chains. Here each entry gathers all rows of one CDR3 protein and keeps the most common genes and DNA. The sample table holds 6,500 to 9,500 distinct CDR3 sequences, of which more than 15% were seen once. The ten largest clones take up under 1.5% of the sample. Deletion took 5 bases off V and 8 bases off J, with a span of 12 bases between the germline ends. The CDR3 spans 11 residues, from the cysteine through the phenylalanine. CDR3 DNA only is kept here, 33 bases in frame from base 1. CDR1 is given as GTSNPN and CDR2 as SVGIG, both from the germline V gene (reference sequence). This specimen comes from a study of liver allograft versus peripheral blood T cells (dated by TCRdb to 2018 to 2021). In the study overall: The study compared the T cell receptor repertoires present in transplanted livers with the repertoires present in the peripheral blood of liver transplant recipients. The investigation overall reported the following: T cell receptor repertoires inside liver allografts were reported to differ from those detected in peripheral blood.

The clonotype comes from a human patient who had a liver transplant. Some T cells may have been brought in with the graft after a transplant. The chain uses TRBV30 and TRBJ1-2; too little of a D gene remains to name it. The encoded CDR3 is CAWAIGVGYTF. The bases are TGTGCCTGGGCCATCGGGGTCGGCTACACCTTC.